Presented here are 18 T cell receptor beta chains from one specimen sequenced in a study of T cell responses to AZD1222 COVID-19 vaccine. Profiled with immunoSEQ multiplex PCR; TCRdb holds only in-frame clones, not every one. The sample consists of 110,000 to 150,000 clones, roughly 92% of them appearing once. This specimen consisted of peripheral blood, obtained on day 0 of AZD1222 vaccination. These receptors were obtained from an adult in good health.

The chain recombines TRBV12-1 with TRBJ1-5; the table's D gene call, TRBD1, was not cross checked with the DNA. TRBV12-1 is recorded as a pseudogene. The CDR3 is made up of 13 amino acids. This CDR3 reads CASSMSRGQPQHF. The CDR3 DNA reads TGTGCCAGCAGCATGTCCAGGGGTCAGCCCCAGCATTTT.

The V call is TRBV9, the J call TRBJ1-6, with D unresolved. There are 14 residues in the CDR3. Germline V CDR1 and CDR2: SGDLS, YYNGEE. Trimming took off 4 bases at V and 7 bases at J, with 12 bases between the two ends. The CDR3 DNA reads as TGTGCCAGCAGCCCCCGAGGGTGGAATTCACCCCTCCACTTT. Translated, it gives CASSPRGWNSPLHF.

The V call is TRBV5-1, the J call TRBJ1-2, with 7 bases aligning to TRBD1. V lost 0 bases, J lost 4 bases, and 12 bases stayed unmatched. CDR1 is SGHRS and CDR2 is YFSETQ in the germline V gene. The CDR3 sequence is 17 residues long. CDR3 in DNA: TGCGCCAGCAGCTTGGCCCAGGGGGGCGGACTGGGCTATGGCTACACCTTC. It specifies CASSLAQGGGLGYGYTF.

V and J are TRBV18 and TRBJ2-5; no firm D call. The germline V gene has CDR1 KGHSH and CDR2 LQKENI. This CDR3 has 13 residues. V gave up 6 bases and J gave up 7 bases, with 15 bases separating them. The CDR3 DNA follows: TGTGCCAGCTCGATCAGACATTCCTGGACCCAGTACTTC. The encoded protein is CASSIRHSWTQYF.

CDR3 in DNA: TGTGCCAGCAGCCAAACATGGCACTCCCGAAGAGATGAGCAGTTCTTC. This translates into CASSQTWHSRRDEQFF. The chain combines TRBV14 with TRBJ2-1; D is ambiguous. Trimming removed 2 bases at V and 8 bases at J, with 19 bases between. This CDR3 spans 16 amino acids. In germline, CDR1 is SGHDN, CDR2 FVKESK. Based on the CDR3 plus reference TRBV14 and TRBJ2-1, the full variable domain is EAGVTQFPSHSVIEKGQTVTLRCDPISGHDNLYWYRRVMGKEIKFLLHFVKESKQDESGMPNNRFLAERTGGTYSTLKVQPAELEDSGVYFCASSQTWHSRRDEQFFGPGTRLTVL.

J is TRBJ2-2 and V is TRBV2, with a weak D call TRBD2 (6 bases). Trimming removed 8 bases from V and 1 base from J, with 11 bases in between. This CDR3 has 14 residues. The germline gives CDR1 SNHLY, CDR2 FYNNEI. CDR3 sequence reads: CASLGLKNTGELFF. The CDR3 region has the DNA TGTGCCAGCTTAGGACTAAAGAACACCGGGGAGCTGTTTTTT.

The CDR3 bases are TGTGCCACCAGCAGAGGGGGACAGGGGTATGAAAAACTGTTTTTT. Its translation is CATSRGGQGYEKLFF. J is TRBJ1-4 and V is TRBV15; TRBD1 matches 10 bases. Trimming removed 1 base from V and 6 bases from J; junction bases left unmatched: 2. This CDR3 has 15 amino acids. CDR1 and CDR2 (germline): LNHNV, YYDKDF (reference sequence).

The V call is TRBV30, the J call TRBJ1-3; no definite D call. The V and J ends lost 1 base and 8 bases respectively, with 12 bases between them. Germline CDR1 GTSNPN, CDR2 SVGIG (reference sequence). The CDR3 runs 13 residues. CDR3: CAWSGKGWYTIYF. The CDR3 DNA reads TGTGCCTGGAGTGGGAAGGGTTGGTACACCATATATTTT.

The gene calls are TRBV2 and TRBJ1-1, with 11 positions matching TRBD1. Per the germline V gene, CDR1 is SNHLY and CDR2 is FYNNEI. This CDR3 region has 14 residues. V shed 10 bases and J 4 bases; nucleotides not matched to a gene: 8. The CDR3 region is CATSGDRGATEAFF. The CDR3 DNA follows: TGTGCCACTTCAGGGGACAGGGGGGCCACTGAAGCTTTCTTT.

The chain is built from TRBV10-2 and TRBJ1-5; 10 bases are shared with TRBD1. Germline CDR1 is WSHSY and CDR2 is SAAADI. Unmatched junction bases numbered 4, after V lost 6 bases and J lost 8 bases. CDR3 length: 13 residues. This chain's CDR3 is CASRPDRGEPQHF. The CDR3 DNA follows: TGCGCCAGCAGACCGGACAGGGGGGAGCCCCAGCATTTT.

The chain is built from TRBV27 and TRBJ2-2; unclear D gene. The CDR3 length is 15 residues. Germline lookup yields CDR1 MNHEY and CDR2 SMNVEV (reference sequence). With 6 bases removed from V and 7 bases from J, the gap between germline ends came to 18 bases. CDR3 region: CASSLPLETGGELFF. The CDR3 coding sequence is TGTGCCAGCAGCTTGCCCCTAGAGACGGGCGGGGAGCTGTTTTTT.

The chain uses TRBV5-4 and TRBJ1-1; the D gene is possibly TRBD1 (5 bases). Germline loops: CDR1 SGHNT, CDR2 YYREEE (reference sequence). This CDR3 has 13 amino acids. The V and J ends lost 4 bases and 1 base respectively, with 8 bases between them. This chain's CDR3 is CASSRGGNTEAFF. DNA of the CDR3: TGTGCCAGCAGCCGGGGGGGGAACACTGAAGCTTTCTTT.

The rearrangement joins TRBV19 to TRBJ1-2, with D possibly being TRBD1 (6 bases). The CDR3 spans 15 residues. V lost 3 bases to trimming and J lost 5 bases, with 16 bases between them. The germline V gene has CDR1 LNHDA and CDR2 SQIVND (reference sequence). CDR3 region: CASSINWGRMYGYTF. As DNA, the CDR3 is TGTGCCAGTAGTATCAATTGGGGGCGGATGTATGGCTACACCTTC. The variable domain in full, with the rest retrieved from reference TRBV19 and TRBJ1-2, is DGGITQSPKYLFRKEGQNVTLSCEQNLNHDAMYWYRQDPGQGLRLIYYSQIVNDFQKGDIAEGYSVSREKKESFPLTVTSAQKNPTAFYLCASSINWGRMYGYTFGSGTRLTVV.

The chain carries TRBV24-1 and TRBJ2-3; possible D gene TRBD1, 6 bases. Germline V CDR1 and CDR2: KGHDR, SFDVKD. V shed 6 bases and J shed 1 base, with 16 bases lying between them. This CDR3 has 16 residues. As DNA, the CDR3 is TGTGCCACCAGTTCAACAGGGTTCGAGGGCACAGATACGCAGTATTTT. Its protein is CATSSTGFEGTDTQYF.

This sequence joins TRBV28 and TRBJ1-6; 7 bases are a match to TRBD1. CDR3 length: 15 amino acids. CDR1 and CDR2 from the germline V gene are MDHEN and SYDVKM. V lost 7 bases to trimming and J lost 9 bases; unmatched junction nucleotides: 12. The CDR3 reads CASMTGGGGPSPLHF. The CDR3 nucleotides are TGTGCCAGCATGACCGGCGGAGGGGGCCCTTCACCCCTCCACTTT.

This clone was counted once. The chain has TRBV19 and TRBJ2-3, with 9 nucleotides matching TRBD2. CDR3 length: 16 amino acids. Germline V gene sequence: CDR1 LNHDA, CDR2 SQIVND (reference sequence). V lost 3 bases and J lost 1; bases outside the gene matches: 5. This chain's CDR3 is CASSIELAGGTDTQYF. Written as DNA, the CDR3 is TGTGCCAGTAGTATCGAACTAGCGGGCGGCACAGATACGCAGTATTTT.

This chain connects TRBV7-3 to TRBJ1-1; D is undetermined. Germline V gene lookup returns CDR1 SGHTA and CDR2 FQGTGA. Trimming shortened V by 5 bases and J by 4 bases, and 11 bases separated the two germline ends. The CDR3 sequence is 13 residues long. The CDR3 bases are TGTGCCAGCAGCCTTGCCGTAAGCACTGAAGCTTTCTTT. Protein product: CASSLAVSTEAFF.

Only a few counts were recorded for this clone. One end of the junction is discordant with germline, which a read error may explain. The CDR3 sequence is CASSLTSGSGYEQYF. In DNA, the CDR3 is TGTGCCAGCAGCCTAACTAGCGGGAGTGGGTACGAGCAGTACTTC. This chain connects TRBV7-3 to TRBJ2-7, with TRBD2 identical over 11 bases. Looked up from germline, CDR1 is SGHTA and CDR2 is FQGTGA. This CDR3 has 15 amino acids. Combining the CDR3 with reference TRBV7-3 and TRBJ2-7 gives the whole variable domain GAGVSQTPSNKVTEKGKYVELRCDPISGHTALYWYRQSLGQGPEFLIYFQGTGAADDSGLPNDRFFAVRPEGSVSTLKIQRTERGDSAVYLCASSLTSGSGYEQYFGPGTRLTVT.